The text below deals with one TCR beta chain. Antigen: not known. The sample carries other DNA sequences with the same CDR3. This sample was included in a study of OX40 agonist ivuxolimab in advanced cancers. Background on the study: Partial responses occurred in Three dose-escalation patients, one with hepatocellular carcinoma and two with cutaneous melanoma.

The CDR3 loop spans 13 amino acids. In germline, CDR1 is LNHDA, CDR2 SQIVND (reference sequence). The J segment lost 4 bases and the V segment lost 7 bases, leaving 4 bases of the junction unmatched. The method was immunoSEQ multiplex PCR; TCRdb's version includes in-frame clones alone and lacks a portion of them. This sample carries approximately 74,000 clones, about 92% of them seen once, and the ten largest clones take around 2%. Overall study findings and caveats: Low normalized T-cell clonal expansion also characterized some of the nonresponders. Antigen specificity of clonally expanded peripheral T cells was not established.

The clonotype comes from an adult with an advanced solid tumor such as melanoma, head and neck, liver or kidney cancer. The chain has TRBV19 and TRBJ1-2, with 9 bases lining up with TRBD1. The sequences come from CD4+ or CD8+ T cells sorted from blood, collected in a trial of the OX40 agonist ivuxolimab. This CDR3 is CASKQDRGYGYTF. CDR3 DNA sequence: TGTGCCAGTAAGCAGGACAGGGGCTATGGCTACACCTTC.